This passage covers 29 T cell receptor beta chains from one sample sequenced in a study of cytomegalovirus exposure and HLA in healthy donors. With 60 Vbeta and 13 Jbeta primers, the PCR was carried out. Libraries were prepared by immunoSEQ multiplex PCR; TCRdb keeps only in-frame clonotypes and omits some of them. The table includes approximately 160,000 clones, roughly 79% detected once. The sequenced sample consisted of PBMCs. The receptors here all came from a male donor in good health and CMV-seronegative.

The chain joins TRBV27 to TRBJ1-5, with D tentatively TRBD1 (5 bases). The V gene's germline CDR1 is MNHEY and CDR2 SMNVEV (reference sequence). This CDR3 has 16 amino acids. Between the trimmed V and J ends, which lost 5 bases and 3 bases, there was a span of 17 bases. The CDR3 nucleotides read TGTGCCAGCAGTCCCTCTTCCGGGGACTTCAATCAGCCCCAGCATTTT. Encoded protein: CASSPSSGDFNQPQHF.

The gene calls are TRBV30 and TRBJ2-1, with D possibly matching TRBD1 (6 bases). V was pared by 4 bases and J by 9 bases, with 19 bases between. The germline V gene has CDR1 GTSNPN and CDR2 SVGIG (reference sequence). The CDR3 is 14 residues long. The CDR3 spells CAWKGGGGVGEQFF. CDR3 in DNA: TGTGCCTGGAAAGGGGGTGGCGGCGTGGGTGAGCAGTTCTTC.

The chain has TRBV7-2 and TRBJ2-5, with TRBD2 matching 7 bases. Per germline, CDR1 SGHTA and CDR2 FQGNSA. The CDR3 sequence is 15 residues long. V lost 3 bases to trimming and J lost 3 bases; unmatched junction nucleotides: 7. The CDR3 loop reads CASSLAGRVEETQYF. The CDR3, as DNA: TGTGCCAGCAGCTTGGCGGGGAGGGTTGAAGAGACCCAGTACTTC.

V gene TRBV6-5 combines with J gene TRBJ1-1, with D perhaps matching TRBD1 (5 bases). The CDR3 contains 16 residues. Trimming took off 0 bases at V and 2 bases at J, with 13 bases between the two ends. Germline assignment: CDR1 MNHEY and CDR2 SVGAGI. CDR3 sequence (DNA): TGTGCCAGCAGTTACTCCGCGGGGGTATCAAACACTGAAGCTTTCTTT. Protein sequence: CASSYSAGVSNTEAFF.

The chain has TRBV29-1 and TRBJ1-5; 8 bases match TRBD1. Germline CDR1 reads SQVTM; CDR2 reads ANQGSEA. This CDR3 contains 15 residues. V lost 7 bases, J lost 0 bases, and 8 bases stayed unmatched. As DNA, the CDR3 is TGCAGCGCCACACAGGGGACAGGTAGCAATCAGCCCCAGCATTTT. The encoded protein is CSATQGTGSNQPQHF.

The chain uses TRBV18 and TRBJ2-5; possible D gene TRBD2, 6 bases. CDR1 KGHSH and CDR2 LQKENI come from the germline V gene. The CDR3 sequence is 15 residues long. V was shortened by 3 bases and J by 0 bases, with 11 bases between the two germline ends. The CDR3 spells CASSPWDSNQETQYF. The CDR3 DNA sequence: TGTGCCAGCTCACCTTGGGACTCCAACCAAGAGACCCAGTACTTC.

On this clone itself: The junction does not match germline at one end; this may be a read error. CDR3 DNA: TGTGCCACCAGTGAGTCTATCCAAGGGGATTCCTACGAGCAGTACTTC. Its protein is CATSESIQGDSYEQYF. The chain has TRBV10-3 and TRBJ2-7; D is possibly TRBD1 (5 bases). This CDR3 spans 16 amino acids. The germline V gene has CDR1 ENHRY and CDR2 SYGVKD.

The chain carries TRBV9 and TRBJ2-5, with TRBD1 as a possible D gene (7 bases). The J call is uncertain, as TRBJ2-7 better fits the DNA end. Germline lookup yields CDR1 SGDLS and CDR2 YYNGEE. The CDR3 is made up of 13 amino acids. CDR3 in DNA: TGTGCCAGCAGCCGCAGGGGGGTGGACGAGCAGTACTTC. It translates to CASSRRGVDEQYF.

The rearrangement joins TRBV6-5 to TRBJ2-5, with D maybe TRBD1 (6 bases). The J call is doubtful: the DNA matches TRBJ2-7 better. The CDR3 runs to 14 residues. Germline CDR1 and CDR2: MNHEY and SVGAGI. CDR3 in DNA: TGTGCCAGCGCTCGGGTGGACAGCTCCTACGAGCAGTACTTC. It is translated as CASARVDSSYEQYF.

The chain uses TRBV5-1 and TRBJ2-5, with 9 bases that match TRBD2. The germline CDR1 and CDR2 sequences are SGHRS and YFSETQ. V shed 1 base and J 2 bases; nucleotides not matched to a gene: 9. This CDR3 region has 17 residues. This CDR3 reads CASSLSLAGYMQETQYF. In DNA form, the CDR3 reads TGCGCCAGCAGCTTGTCACTAGCGGGCTATATGCAAGAGACCCAGTACTTC.

Turning to this clone: One end of the junction fails to match germline, which may point to a read error. The chain combines TRBV5-4 with TRBJ1-6, with D tentatively TRBD1 (5 bases). The CDR3 consists of 14 residues. Germline loops: CDR1 SGHNT, CDR2 YYREEE (reference sequence). CDR3 coding DNA: TGTGCCAGCAGCATCACAGGATCCAATTCACTCCTCCACTTT. Encoded protein: CASSITGSNSLLHF.

V gene TRBV19 combines with J gene TRBJ2-3; 8 positions agree with TRBD2. Germline V CDR1 and CDR2: LNHDA, SQIVND (reference sequence). The CDR3 consists of 14 residues. The trim removed 10 bases at V and 2 bases at J, leaving 8 bases unmatched. The CDR3 DNA sequence: TGTGCCACAACAGCGGGAGCCTACACAGATACGCAGTATTTT. Its protein is CATTAGAYTDTQYF.

This chain uses TRBV5-1 with TRBJ2-7; perhaps TRBD1 as D (6 bases). Trimming took off 4 bases at V and 4 bases at J, with 15 bases between the two ends. The CDR3 length is 14 residues. CDR1 and CDR2 (germline): SGHRS, YFSETQ. The CDR3: CASSPSRDIYEQYF. CDR3 DNA: TGCGCCAGCAGCCCGTCCCGGGACATTTACGAGCAGTACTTC.

On this clone itself: In this CDR3 the conserved last residue, phenylalanine or tryptophan, is missing, so a read error is likely. The chain couples TRBV7-3 to TRBJ2-7; 8 nucleotides match TRBD1. Losses at the gene ends were 3 bases for V and 1 base for J; bases not matched to a gene: 5. This CDR3 has 15 residues. Germline V gene data show CDR1 as SGHTA and CDR2 as FQGTGA. The CDR3 loop reads CASSFRQGLSYEQYL. The CDR3 coding sequence is TGTGCCAGCAGCTTTCGACAGGGGCTTTCCTACGAGCAGTACCTC.

There are a few counts of this clone. This chain connects TRBV11-3 to TRBJ2-2; D is unresolved. Between the trimmed V and J ends, which lost 2 bases and 5 bases, there was a span of 6 bases. Per germline, CDR1 SGHNT and CDR2 YENEEA. CDR3 length: 13 residues. The DNA of the CDR3 is TGTGCCAGCAGCTTATACCGGACCGGGGAGCTGTTTTTT. This sequence encodes CASSLYRTGELFF.

CDR3 coding DNA: TGTGCCAGCAGCTTTTGGACAGGAGTTCCCTACGAGCAGTACTTC. Its translation: CASSFWTGVPYEQYF. The chain employs TRBV5-6 and TRBJ2-7; TRBD1 matches 7 bases. CDR1 and CDR2 (germline): SGHDT, YYEEEE. This CDR3 has 15 amino acids. The J segment lost 2 bases and the V segment lost 2 bases, leaving 7 bases of the junction unmatched.

The chain combines TRBV12-5 with TRBJ1-5, with 8 bases lining up with TRBD1. The J segment lost 3 bases and the V segment lost 1 base, leaving 11 bases of the junction unmatched. Germline CDR1 and CDR2: LGHNT and FRNRAP. CDR3 length: 18 amino acids. DNA of the CDR3: TGTGCTAGTGGTTTGGCCATCCTCAGGACAGGGTCCAATCAGCCCCAGCATTTT. Protein product: CASGLAILRTGSNQPQHF.

V usage is TRBV5-1 and J usage is TRBJ1-3; D remains unclear. Germline CDR1 is SGHRS and CDR2 is YFSETQ. The CDR3 consists of 13 residues. The V end lost 0 bases, the J end lost 3 bases, and 4 bases lay between the germline ends. Here the CDR3 reads CASSLGLGNTIYF. CDR3 DNA sequence: TGCGCCAGCAGCTTGGGACTTGGAAACACCATATATTTT.

The chain joins TRBV11-2 to TRBJ1-1; 10 nucleotides agree with TRBD1. This CDR3 is 15 amino acids long. Germline values: CDR1 SGHAT, CDR2 FQNNGV. V lost 7 bases, J lost 5 bases, and 10 bases stayed unmatched. The DNA of the CDR3 is TGTGCCAGCACCTCAGGGGGACAGGGGTTTACTGAAGCTTTCTTT. Amino acids: CASTSGGQGFTEAFF. Full variable domain (missing parts from reference TRBV11-2 and TRBJ1-1): EAGVAQSPRYKIIEKRQSVAFWCNPISGHATLYWYQQILGQGPKLLIQFQNNGVVDDSQLPKDRFSAERLKGVDSTLKIQPAKLEDSAVYLCASTSGGQGFTEAFFGQGTRLTVV.

This clone was seen a single time. V and J are TRBV11-1 and TRBJ2-1; TRBD1 agrees at 10 bases. The germline V gene encodes CDR1 SGHAT and CDR2 FQDESV (reference sequence). CDR3 length equals 14 residues. Germline trimming cut 1 base from V and 7 bases from J; bases unmatched to any gene: 1. Written as DNA, the CDR3 is TGTGCCAGCAGCTTAGTGGGACAGGGGAATGAGCAGTTCTTC. Translating it yields CASSLVGQGNEQFF. Using reference TRBV11-1 and TRBJ2-1 for the parts outside the CDR3, the full variable domain is EAEVAQSPRYKITEKSQAVAFWCDPISGHATLYWYRQILGQGPELLVQFQDESVVDDSQLPKDRFSAERLKGVDSTLKIQPAELGDSAMYLCASSLVGQGNEQFFGPGTRLTVL.

The CDR3: CASGRTGKNIQYF. The CDR3 DNA reads as TGTGCCAGCGGGAGGACAGGGAAAAACATTCAGTACTTC. This chain joins TRBV6-1 and TRBJ2-4, with 8 bases aligning to TRBD1. CDR3 length: 13 residues. V shed 8 bases, J shed 4 bases, and the junction held 4 bases outside the gene matches. Germline loops: CDR1 MNHNS, CDR2 SASEGT.

This chain links TRBV28 with TRBJ1-2; the D gene is possibly TRBD1 (5 bases). CDR1 is MDHEN and CDR2 is SYDVKM in the germline V gene. This CDR3 comprises 15 residues. The germline V and J ends were trimmed by 6 bases and 2 bases, with 16 bases remaining between them. The CDR3, as DNA: TGTGCCAGCAGCTTCCCCGACAGCCTCAACTATGGCTACACCTTC. This gives the protein CASSFPDSLNYGYTF.

V usage is TRBV11-3 and J usage is TRBJ2-3, with 7 bases lining up with TRBD2. CDR3 length: 16 residues. The germline V gene has CDR1 SGHNT and CDR2 YENEEA. Trimming took 5 bases from V and 2 from J; bases not matched to a gene: 10. The CDR3 bases are TGTGCCAGCAGCCCCGCGGCTAGCGGTTACACAGATACGCAGTATTTT. It encodes CASSPAASGYTDTQYF.

V is TRBV27 and J is TRBJ1-4, with 8 bases aligning to TRBD1. Germline trimming cut 7 bases from V and 7 bases from J; bases unmatched to any gene: 5. Germline V gene sequence: CDR1 MNHEY, CDR2 SMNVEV (reference sequence). The CDR3 is 13 amino acids. The CDR3 nucleotides read TGTGCCAGCACAGGGGGCTGGATTGAAAAACTGTTTTTT. The encoded protein is CASTGGWIEKLFF. Based on the CDR3 plus reference TRBV27 and TRBJ1-4, the full variable domain is EAQVTQNPRYLITVTGKKLTVTCSQNMNHEYMSWYRQDPGLGLRQIYYSMNVEVTDKGDVPEGYKVSRKEKRNFPLILESPSPNQTSLYFCASTGGWIEKLFFGSGTQLSVL.

This clone appeared once. V usage is TRBV7-9 and J usage is TRBJ1-1; D uncertain. The germline V gene has CDR1 SEHNR and CDR2 FQNEAQ (reference sequence). Trimming pared 5 bases from V and 0 bases from J, leaving 7 bases between. The CDR3 is made up of 13 amino acids. CDR3 nucleotide sequence: TGTGCCAGCAGCACGTACATGAACACTGAAGCTTTCTTT. Encoded protein: CASSTYMNTEAFF.

V and J are TRBV10-3 and TRBJ1-3, with TRBD1 matching over 9 bases. CDR1 and CDR2 (germline): ENHRY, SYGVKD. V lost 5 bases and J lost 4; bases outside the gene matches: 3. The CDR3 runs 14 residues. The CDR3 loop is CAISWTGAGNTIYF. CDR3 coding DNA: TGTGCCATCAGTTGGACAGGGGCAGGAAACACCATATATTTT.

The gene calls are TRBV5-5 and TRBJ2-7, with TRBD2 as a possible D gene (6 bases). The V end was cut by 3 bases, the J end by 4 bases, with 17 bases between. The CDR3 consists of 15 residues. Germline loops: CDR1 SGHKS, CDR2 YYEKEE (reference sequence). The CDR3 DNA is TGTGCCAGCAGCTCGGGACTCCCAGAACGATACGAGCAGTACTTC. Its translation: CASSSGLPERYEQYF.

This sequence joins TRBV5-4 and TRBJ2-3; the match to TRBD1 covers 7 bases. The CDR3 is made up of 15 amino acids. V was clipped by 4 bases and J by 1 base; unmatched bases: 6. Looked up from germline, CDR1 is SGHNT and CDR2 is YYREEE (reference sequence). CDR3 nucleotide sequence: TGTGCCAGCAGCCATAACAGGGGAGGCACAGATACGCAGTATTTT. This gives the protein CASSHNRGGTDTQYF.

The chain has TRBV9 and TRBJ2-1; a possible D gene is TRBD1 (6 bases). Trimming pared 4 bases from V and 4 bases from J, leaving 12 bases between. CDR3 length: 14 amino acids. The germline V gene encodes CDR1 SGDLS and CDR2 YYNGEE. In DNA, the CDR3 is TGTGCCAGCAGCAGAGGGGACACGTACAATGAGCAGTTCTTC. Its translation: CASSRGDTYNEQFF.